This entry is about one T cell receptor (beta chain). Its antigen is currently unknown. The CDR3 runs to 13 residues. V shed 2 bases and J shed 1 base, with 5 bases lying between them. Germline lookup yields CDR1 LGHNA and CDR2 YSLEER. PCR was performed using 60 Vbeta and 13 Jbeta primers. The repertoire was sequenced with immunoSEQ multiplex PCR; TCRdb's copy has only in-frame clones and lacks some. The repertoire holds fewer than 200,000 clones, with 9.5% to 15% as singletons. The data belong to a study of cytomegalovirus exposure and HLA in healthy donors. General observations from the study: Cytomegalovirus status was reportedly diagnosed by the classifier with high sensitivity and specificity. Many donors carried some public TCRs, although rarity characterized most TCR sequences.

J is TRBJ1-1 and V is TRBV4-3; no firm D call. The sample was PBMCs. This TCR derives from a man in his fifties or sixties in good health and CMV-seropositive. The CDR3 DNA follows: TGCGCCAGCAGCCAAACAAGGAACACTGAAGCTTTCTTT. Amino acid sequence: CASSQTRNTEAFF.